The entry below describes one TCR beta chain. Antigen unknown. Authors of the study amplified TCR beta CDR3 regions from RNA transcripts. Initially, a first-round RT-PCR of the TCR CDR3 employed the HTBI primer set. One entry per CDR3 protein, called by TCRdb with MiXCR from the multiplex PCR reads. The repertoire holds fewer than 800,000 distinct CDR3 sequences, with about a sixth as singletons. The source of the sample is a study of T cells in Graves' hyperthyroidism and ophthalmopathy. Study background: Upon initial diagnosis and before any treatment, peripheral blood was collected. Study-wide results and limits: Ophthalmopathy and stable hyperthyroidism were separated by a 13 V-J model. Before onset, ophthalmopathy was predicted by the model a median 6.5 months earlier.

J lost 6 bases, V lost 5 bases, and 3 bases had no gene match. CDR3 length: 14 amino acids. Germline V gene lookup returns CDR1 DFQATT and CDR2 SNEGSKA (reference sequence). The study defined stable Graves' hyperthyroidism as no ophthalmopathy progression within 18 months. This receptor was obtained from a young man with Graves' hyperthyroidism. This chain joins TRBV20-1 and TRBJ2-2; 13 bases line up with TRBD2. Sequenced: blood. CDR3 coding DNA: TGCAGTGCTTTTACTAGCGGGAGGGCCGGGGAGCTGTTTTTT. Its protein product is CSAFTSGRAGELFF.